This T cell receptor beta chain was found in a study of Tregs in tolerant kidney transplant recipients. Profiled with immunoSEQ multiplex PCR; TCRdb holds only in-frame clones, not every one. This sample has some 90,000 clones, with roughly nine tenths found just once. The CDR3 has 15 residues. Germline CDR1 MGHDK, CDR2 SYGVNS. Trimming took 3 bases from V and 8 from J; bases not matched to a gene: 9. Study conclusions and caveats: Tregs expanded with activated donor B cells seemed most donor-specific.

As regards this clone: What it binds is unknown.

The TCR originated in a human donor in good health. The sample comprised CD8+ T cells from blood. This sequence joins TRBV25-1 and TRBJ1-4, with TRBD1 matching over 7 bases. CDR3 bases: TGTGCCAGCAGTGATTACAGGGGATATGGGGAAAAACTGTTTTTT. It translates to CASSDYRGYGEKLFF.